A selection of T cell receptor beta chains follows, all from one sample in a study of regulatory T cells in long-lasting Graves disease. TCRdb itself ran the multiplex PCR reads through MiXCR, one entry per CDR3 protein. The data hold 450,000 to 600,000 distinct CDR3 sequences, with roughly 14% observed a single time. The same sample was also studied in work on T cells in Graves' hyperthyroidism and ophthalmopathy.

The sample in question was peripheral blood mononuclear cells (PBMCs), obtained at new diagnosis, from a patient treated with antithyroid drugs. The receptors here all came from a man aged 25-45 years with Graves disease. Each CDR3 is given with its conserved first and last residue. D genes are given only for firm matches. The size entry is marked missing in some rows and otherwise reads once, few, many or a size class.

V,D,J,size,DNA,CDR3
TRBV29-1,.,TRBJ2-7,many,TGCAGCGTTGAAGATCTAAGCGACTACGAGCAGTACTTC,CSVEDLSDYEQYF
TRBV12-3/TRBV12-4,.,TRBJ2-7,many,TGTGCCAGCAGTTTTCTTTGGTACGAGCAGTACTTC,CASSFLWYEQYF
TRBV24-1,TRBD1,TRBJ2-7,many,TGTGCCACCAGTAAAGCAGGGGGCGAACTACAGTACTTC,CATSKAGGELQYF
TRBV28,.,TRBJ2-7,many,TGTGCCAGCAGTTTAATACAGGCCGAGCAGTACTTC,CASSLIQAEQYF
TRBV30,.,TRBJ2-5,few,TGTGCCTGGAGCCCCCCCGCAGACCGACAAGAGACCCAGTACTTC,CAWSPPADRQETQYF
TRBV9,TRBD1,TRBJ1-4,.,TGTGCCAGCAGCAGGACAGGGGGAGAAGAAAAACTGTTTTTT,CASSRTGGEEKLFF
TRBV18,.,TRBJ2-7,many,TGTGCCAGCTCACCAACGGGACTCGTCACCGAGCAGTACTTC,CASSPTGLVTEQYF
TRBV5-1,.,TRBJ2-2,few,TGCGCCAGCAGCTTGCGGGGGAGTTCAGACGGGGAGCTGTTTTTT,CASSLRGSSDGELFF
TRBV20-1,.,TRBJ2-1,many,TGCAGTGCTAGAGATTGGCCAAAGAGCTCCTACAATGAGCAGTTCTTC,CSARDWPKSSYNEQFF
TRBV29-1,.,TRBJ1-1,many,TGCAGCGTTGTGGCCGACAGTTACACTGAAGCTTTCTTT,CSVVADSYTEAFF
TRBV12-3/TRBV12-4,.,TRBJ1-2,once,TGTGCCAGCAGCCTTCCCCACACCTTC,CASSLPHTF
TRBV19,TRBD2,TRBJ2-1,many,TGTGCCAGTAGTGGGACTAGCGGGAGTTGGGATGAGCAGTTCTTC,CASSGTSGSWDEQFF
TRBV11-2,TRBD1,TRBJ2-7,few,TGTGCCAGCAGCTTAGGGCCGGGACAGACCTACGAGCAGTACTTC,CASSLGPGQTYEQYF
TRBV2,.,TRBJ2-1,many,TGTGCCAGCCAAGGGGCACTCAATGAGCAGTTCTTC,CASQGALNEQFF
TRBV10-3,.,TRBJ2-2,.,TGTGCCATCAGTGAGTACGAGGACGGGGAGCTGTTTTTT,CAISEYEDGELFF
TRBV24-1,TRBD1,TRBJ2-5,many,TGTGCCACCAGTACGAACCCAGGACAGGGGGAGACCCAGTACTTC,CATSTNPGQGETQYF
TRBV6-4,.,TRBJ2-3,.,TGTGCCAGCAGCCCCCCCGGGGCCAGGGATACGCAGTATTTT,CASSPPGARDTQYF
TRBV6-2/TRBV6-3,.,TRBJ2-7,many,TGTGCCAGCAGTGAACTAGGTTTGACCTACGAGCAGTACTTC,CASSELGLTYEQYF
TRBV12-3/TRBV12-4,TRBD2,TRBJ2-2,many,TGTGCCAGCAGTCTAAGGGGCTCCGAGGTAGCGGGAGGTACCGGGGAGCTGTTTTTT,CASSLRGSEVAGGTGELFF
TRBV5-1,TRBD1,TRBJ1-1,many,TGCGCCAGCAGCTCCGATCAGGGGGGCACTGAAGCTTTCTTT,CASSSDQGGTEAFF
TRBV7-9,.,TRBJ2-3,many,TGTGCCAGCAGCCCTGGAAGGACGCAGTATTTT,CASSPGRTQYF
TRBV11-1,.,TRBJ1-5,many,TGTGCCAGCAGCCTGGCAAGCAATCAGCCCCAGCATTTT,CASSLASNQPQHF
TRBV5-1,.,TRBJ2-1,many,TGCGCCAGCAGCGTGGACGCCCGCCTCGGCGAGCAGTTCTTC,CASSVDARLGEQFF
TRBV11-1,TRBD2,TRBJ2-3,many,TGTGCCAGCAGCTTAAACGGGAGGAACACAGATACGCAGTATTTT,CASSLNGRNTDTQYF
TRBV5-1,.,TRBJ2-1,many,TGCGCCAGCAGCCTTCAGCGGCCACCCTACAATGAGCAGTTCTTC,CASSLQRPPYNEQFF
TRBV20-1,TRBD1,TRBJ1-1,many,TGCAGTGCCCGTACCGGGACAGGCCTGAACACTGAAGCTTTCTTT,CSARTGTGLNTEAFF
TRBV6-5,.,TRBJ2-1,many,TGTGCCAGCAGTTTACTACCATACAATGAGCAGTTCTTC,CASSLLPYNEQFF
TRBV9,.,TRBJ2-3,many,TGTGCCAGCAGCCCCCAGTTAAGTCGGGCAGATACGCAGTATTTT,CASSPQLSRADTQYF